This T cell receptor (beta chain) was observed in a study of blood T cells in healthy people across ages. Notes on this clonotype: Antigen specificity is unknown.

Study-level findings and limits: Roughly linearly, TCR beta diversity per million T cells fell as age increased.

Germline CDR1 reads SGHTA; CDR2 reads FQGNSA. V was cut by 5 bases and J by 3 bases, with 11 bases left in between. The CDR3 totals 14 residues. Each sample gave at least 6.5 million isolated PBMCs. A second PCR of 7 to 11 cycles used a sample-barcoded 5' primer and a J-beta primer mix. TCRdb independently ran MiXCR on the 5' RACE reads; one entry per CDR3 protein. The data hold some 760,000 distinct CDR3 sequences, with roughly 25% observed a single time. This same sample was also part of a study on T cells of mothers and their children. This second report adds: The study obtained over 8.5 million TCR beta CDR3 reads per mother and a few million per child.

The genes are TRBV7-2 and TRBJ2-1; no clear D. The sequence came from a boy aged 10-17 years in good health. The sequencing input was blood. The CDR3 coding sequence is TGTGCCAGCAGCAATCAAAACCACTACAATGAGCAGTTCTTC. It yields the protein CASSNQNHYNEQFF.